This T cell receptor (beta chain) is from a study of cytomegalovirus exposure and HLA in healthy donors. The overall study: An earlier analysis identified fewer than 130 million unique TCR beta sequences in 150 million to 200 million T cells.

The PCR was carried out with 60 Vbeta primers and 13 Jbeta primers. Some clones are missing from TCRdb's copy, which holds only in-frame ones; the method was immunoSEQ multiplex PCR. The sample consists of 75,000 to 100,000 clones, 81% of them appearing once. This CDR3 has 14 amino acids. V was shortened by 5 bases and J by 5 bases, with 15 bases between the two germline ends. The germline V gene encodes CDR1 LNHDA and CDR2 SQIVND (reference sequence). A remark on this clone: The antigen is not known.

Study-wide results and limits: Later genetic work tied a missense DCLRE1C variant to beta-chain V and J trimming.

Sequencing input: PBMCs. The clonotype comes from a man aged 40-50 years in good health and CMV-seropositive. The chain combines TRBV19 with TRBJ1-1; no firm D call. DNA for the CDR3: TGTGCCAGTAGTCCTGTGTATGGGAGGACTGAAGCTTTCTTT. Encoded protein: CASSPVYGRTEAFF. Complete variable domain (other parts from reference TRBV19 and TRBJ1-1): DGGITQSPKYLFRKEGQNVTLSCEQNLNHDAMYWYRQDPGQGLRLIYYSQIVNDFQKGDIAEGYSVSREKKESFPLTVTSAQKNPTAFYLCASSPVYGRTEAFFGQGTRLTVV.